This T cell receptor beta chain was identified in a study of human T cells and chemical hapten exposure. As for the study in general: Sensitization was performed using 2% DPC on a 2 cm by 2 cm upper inner arm skin site. General study findings and limits: Expanded TCR counts at PT1 were positively correlated with the patch test score.

This clonotype has just a few counts. As yet, its antigen is unknown. For the library, individual cDNA molecules each received unique molecular identifiers. Via MiXCR, TCRdb re-called the RACE reads, giving one row per CDR3 protein. The profile shows about 97,000 distinct CDR3 sequences, 27% of them singletons. The time point here: patch test 3, about 24 weeks after DPC sensitization. Indicated treatment: therapeutic diphenylcyclopropenone sensitization with weekly scalp DPC. Participating donors were patients with alopecia, aged 18 to 70 years, considered appropriate candidates for DPC. This receptor was taken from a man in his forties or fifties with alopecia areata. Some clones in this sample may be carry-over from other donors' samples. The input for sequencing was whole blood, taken in connection with sensitization to the hapten diphenylcyclopropenone (DPC).

CDR3 amino acids: CASSLDPSGDTQYF. CDR3 DNA: TGTGCCAGCAGCTTAGACCCTTCAGGAGATACGCAGTATTTT. The V gene is TRBV11-3, the J gene TRBJ2-3, with D unclear. Germline lookup yields CDR1 SGHNT and CDR2 YENEEA. The CDR3 consists of 14 residues. V was pared by 0 bases and J by 5 bases, with 9 bases between.